This TCR beta chain was captured by sequencing in a study of blood T cell repertoires in COVID-19. In the original analysis: Estimation of nucleated cell counts relied on the amplification of reference gene primers. Profiled with immunoSEQ multiplex PCR; TCRdb holds only in-frame clones, not every one. The V and J calls and clone size come from that table; D and trimming were worked out from the DNA. The table records over 80,000 clones, about 86% of them present only once. The trim removed 5 bases at V and 4 bases at J, leaving 6 bases unmatched. This CDR3 contains 14 residues. Germline-derived CDR1 and CDR2 are SGHTA and FQGTGA.

This receptor was obtained from a woman aged 60-75 years with acute or convalescent COVID-19. Sequenced sample: peripheral blood. The rearrangement links TRBV7-3 to TRBJ2-7; 9 bases align to TRBD2. CDR3: CASSASGGMYEQYF. The DNA of the CDR3 is TGTGCCAGCAGCGCCAGCGGGGGGATGTACGAGCAGTACTTC.